The next 15 T cell receptor beta chains were all read from a single sample in a study of cytomegalovirus exposure and HLA in healthy donors (dated by TCRdb to the late 2010s). The method was the immunoSEQ multiplex PCR assay. The multiplex PCR relied on a mix of 60 forward primers for TCR Vbeta segments and 13 reverse primers for TCR Jbeta segments. TCRdb took this table from immuneACCESS and kept in-frame rearrangements with V and J called. Such tables lack part of the clones; where checked against another copy, unresolved V genes explain under half of the gap, and the rest is unexplained. In this sample the table shows approximately 170,000 clones, less than 75% of which occur a single time. The leading ten clones occupy about 1.6% of the sample. Sequenced input: PBMCs. These TCRs come from a girl aged 5 to 17 in good health and CMV-seronegative.

This chain connects TRBV2 to TRBJ1-5; no definite D call. V dropped 1 base and J dropped 5 bases, with 18 bases sitting between them. This CDR3 comprises 17 residues. The germline V gene has CDR1 SNHLY and CDR2 FYNNEI. The DNA for the CDR3 is TGTGCCAGCAGTGAAGGTCTAGGGCGGGGTGGGGATCAGCCCCAGCATTTT. Its protein product is CASSEGLGRGGDQPQHF.

The chain carries TRBV14 and TRBJ2-1; 10 nucleotides align to TRBD2. Trimming cost V 0 bases and J 4 bases; bases outside gene matches: 15. Per germline, CDR1 SGHDN and CDR2 FVKESK. There are 20 residues in the CDR3. CDR3 DNA: TGTGCCAGCAGCCAAGATCGACGGGTCCTAGCGGGGGTCCTGTACAATGAGCAGTTCTTC. Translating it yields CASSQDRRVLAGVLYNEQFF.

The rearrangement links TRBV5-1 to TRBJ2-7, with TRBD1 matching 7 bases. After removal of 0 bases from V and 5 bases from J, the junction contained 8 bases not matched to a gene. The CDR3 totals 15 residues. Germline V lookup: CDR1 SGHRS, CDR2 YFSETQ. CDR3 residues: CASSLAQDRLHEQYF. The CDR3 nucleotides are TGCGCCAGCAGCTTGGCCCAGGACAGGCTCCACGAGCAGTACTTC.

This clone was counted a few times. The V call is TRBV9, the J call TRBJ2-1, with 12 bases lining up with TRBD2. This CDR3 has 14 amino acids. V lost 4 bases to trimming and J lost 16 bases; unmatched junction nucleotides: 12. Germline CDR1 reads SGDLS; CDR2 reads YYNGEE. In nucleotides, the CDR3 is TGTGCCAGCAGCACCGGGCTAGCGGGGGGGAGCAATTTCTTC. As protein: CASSTGLAGGSNFF.

The CDR3 DNA is TGTGCCAGCAGCTCCTTCTACGAGCAGTACTTC. This sequence encodes CASSSFYEQYF. The chain links TRBV7-9 to TRBJ2-7; no clear D. V lost 4 bases and J lost 3, with 4 bases in between. Germline values: CDR1 SEHNR, CDR2 FQNEAQ (reference sequence). The CDR3 has 11 amino acids.

V gene TRBV5-4 combines with J gene TRBJ1-2, with D possibly TRBD1 on 6 matching bases. CDR1 and CDR2 from the germline V gene are SGHNT and YYREEE (reference sequence). The CDR3 has 16 residues. Trimming pared 4 bases from V and 5 bases from J, leaving 21 bases between. CDR3 sequence reads: CASSPITGRLEYGYTF. Here the CDR3 DNA reads TGTGCCAGCAGCCCCATTACAGGGCGATTGGAATATGGCTACACCTTC.

This chain links TRBV18 with TRBJ2-7, with 9 bases that match TRBD1. The junction had 6 bases not matched to a gene; V was cut back by 3 bases and J by 9 bases. The length of the CDR3 is 13 residues. CDR1 and CDR2 from the germline V gene are KGHSH and LQKENI. The CDR3 bases are TGTGCCAGCTCACCTGAAACAGGGGGCGTGCAGTACTTC. It codes for CASSPETGGVQYF.

A word on this clone: Its ends do not fully match the called genes, so a read error is possible. The CDR3 region is CASSSSRSSNQPQNF. The CDR3 region has the DNA TGTGCCAGCAGCTCATCCCGGAGTAGCAATCAGCCCCAGAATTTT. This chain connects TRBV7-9 to TRBJ1-5; no reliable D call. The CDR3 runs to 15 residues. Germline CDR1 reads SEHNR; CDR2 reads FQNEAQ (reference sequence).

The rearrangement uses TRBV25-1 and TRBJ2-5; TRBD1 agrees at 9 bases. From germline, CDR1 is MGHDK and CDR2 SYGVNS. The CDR3 loop spans 14 amino acids. The V gene end was trimmed by 4 bases and the J gene end by 5 bases; junction bases not matched to a gene: 5. CDR3 residues: CASSVTGGWETQYF. The CDR3 coding sequence is TGTGCCAGCAGTGTTACAGGGGGCTGGGAGACCCAGTACTTC.

The V gene is TRBV29-1, the J gene TRBJ2-3; TRBD2 might be the D (7 bases). This CDR3 region has 14 residues. V was pared by 3 bases and J by 6 bases, with 16 bases between. Germline V gene sequence: CDR1 SQVTM, CDR2 ANQGSEA. The CDR3 here is CSVEWGGGTDTQYF. The CDR3 nucleotides are TGCAGCGTTGAGTGGGGAGGGGGGACTGATACGCAGTATTTT.

The chain has TRBV18 and TRBJ1-1; perhaps TRBD1 as D (6 bases). Trimming took off 1 base at V and 3 bases at J, with 15 bases between the two ends. Per the germline V gene, CDR1 is KGHSH and CDR2 is LQKENI. The CDR3 runs to 16 residues. The CDR3 protein is CASSPQDQGFDTEAFF. In nucleotides, the CDR3 is TGTGCCAGCTCACCACAAGACCAGGGGTTTGACACTGAAGCTTTCTTT.

This sequence joins TRBV5-1 and TRBJ1-6, with D possibly being TRBD1 (6 bases). The CDR3 runs to 16 residues. The V end was cut by 1 base, the J end by 8 bases, with 16 bases between. The germline V gene has CDR1 SGHRS and CDR2 YFSETQ. The CDR3 spells CASSLRLTGKDSPLHF. The CDR3 DNA reads TGCGCCAGCAGCTTGCGTCTAACAGGGAAAGATTCACCCCTCCACTTT.

The chain uses TRBV11-2 and TRBJ1-4; 8 bases line up with TRBD1. This CDR3 spans 15 amino acids. The J segment lost 4 bases and the V segment lost 1 base, leaving 2 bases of the junction unmatched. CDR1 and CDR2 (germline): SGHAT, FQNNGV. The CDR3: CASSLGRGLNEKLFF. CDR3 coding DNA: TGTGCCAGCAGCTTAGGCAGGGGGCTTAATGAAAAACTGTTTTTT.

The V and J genes are TRBV6-5 and TRBJ2-1; the match to TRBD1 covers 8 bases. The CDR3 totals 13 residues. Germline CDR1 reads MNHEY; CDR2 reads SVGAGI. Trimming cost V 9 bases and J 11 bases; bases outside gene matches: 12. As DNA, the CDR3 is TGTGCCAGTACCGGGACAGGACTTGTCCAGCAGTTCTTC. Protein product: CASTGTGLVQQFF.

The chain combines TRBV5-1 with TRBJ2-3, with D perhaps matching TRBD2 (6 bases). V was pared by 5 bases and J by 5 bases, with 18 bases between. The CDR3 length is 15 residues. CDR1 and CDR2 from the germline V gene are SGHRS and YFSETQ. The CDR3, as DNA: TGCGCCAGCAGGCTGGACGGGGAGGCTGGAGATACGCAGTATTTT. Its protein is CASRLDGEAGDTQYF.